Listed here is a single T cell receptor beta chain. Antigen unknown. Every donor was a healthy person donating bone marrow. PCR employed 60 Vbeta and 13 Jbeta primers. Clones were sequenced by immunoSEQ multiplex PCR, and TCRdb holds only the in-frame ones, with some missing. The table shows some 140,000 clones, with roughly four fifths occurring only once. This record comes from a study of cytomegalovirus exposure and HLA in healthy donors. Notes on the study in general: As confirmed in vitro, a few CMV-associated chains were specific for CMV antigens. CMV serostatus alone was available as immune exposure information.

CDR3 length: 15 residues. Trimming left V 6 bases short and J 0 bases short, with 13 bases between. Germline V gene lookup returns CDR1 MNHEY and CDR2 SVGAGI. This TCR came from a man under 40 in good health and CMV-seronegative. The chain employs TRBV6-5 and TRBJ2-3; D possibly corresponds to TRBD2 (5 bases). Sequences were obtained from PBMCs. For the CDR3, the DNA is TGTGCCAGCAGGGCGACCTGGACTAGCACAGATACGCAGTATTTT. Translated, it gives CASRATWTSTDTQYF.